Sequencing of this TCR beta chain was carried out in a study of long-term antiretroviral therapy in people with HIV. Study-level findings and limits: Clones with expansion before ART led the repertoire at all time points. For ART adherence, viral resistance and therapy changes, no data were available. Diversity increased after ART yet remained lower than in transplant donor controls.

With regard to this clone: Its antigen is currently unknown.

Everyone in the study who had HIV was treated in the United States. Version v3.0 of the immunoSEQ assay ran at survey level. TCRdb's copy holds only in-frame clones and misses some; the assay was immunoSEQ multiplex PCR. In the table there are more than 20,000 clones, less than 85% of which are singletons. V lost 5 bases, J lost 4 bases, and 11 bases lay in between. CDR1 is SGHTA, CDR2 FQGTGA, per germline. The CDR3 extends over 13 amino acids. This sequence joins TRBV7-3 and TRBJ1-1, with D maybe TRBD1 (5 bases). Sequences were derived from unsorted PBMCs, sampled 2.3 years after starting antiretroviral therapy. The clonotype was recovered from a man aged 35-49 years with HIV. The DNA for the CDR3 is TGTGCCAGCAGCACTCAGGGCGGCACTGAAGCTTTCTTT. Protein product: CASSTQGGTEAFF.